A selection of T cell receptor beta chains follows, all from one sample in a study of beta chain features in type 1 diabetes. The table came from immunoSEQ multiplex PCR; TCRdb's copy has only in-frame clones and leaves some out. The table records around 400,000 clones, around 16% of them present only once. Sample: naive CD4+ T cells from blood. The receptor set was obtained from a woman aged 18-29 years in good health. Both conserved end residues are part of each CDR3. D genes are given only for firm matches. Expanded clones are given a class, and other clones once, few, many or no size at all.

v_call: TRBV5-1; j_call: TRBJ2-7; d_call: TRBD2; clone_size: NA; cdr3_nt: TGCGCCAGCAGGCGGGGGGGGTCATTCTCCTACGAGCAGTACTTC; cdr3_aa: CASRRGGSFSYEQYF
v_call: TRBV27; j_call: TRBJ2-1; d_call: NA; clone_size: NA; cdr3_nt: TGTGCCAGCACCCCCTTGCGGGGAGCCTACAATGAGCAGTTCTTC; cdr3_aa: CASTPLRGAYNEQFF
v_call: TRBV5-4; j_call: TRBJ2-1; d_call: TRBD2; clone_size: NA; cdr3_nt: TGTGCCAGCAGCTTTCTAGCGGGAGGGAATGAGCAGTTCTTC; cdr3_aa: CASSFLAGGNEQFF
v_call: TRBV11-2; j_call: TRBJ1-1; d_call: NA; clone_size: NA; cdr3_nt: TGTGCCAGCAGCTTAGGGCAGGGGACTGAAGCTTTCTTT; cdr3_aa: CASSLGQGTEAFF
v_call: TRBV29-1; j_call: TRBJ1-1; d_call: TRBD1; clone_size: few; cdr3_nt: TGCAGCGTCTCTGGACAGGCGGGGGAAGCTTTCTTT; cdr3_aa: CSVSGQAGEAFF
v_call: TRBV2; j_call: TRBJ1-2; d_call: TRBD1; clone_size: few; cdr3_nt: TGTGCCAGCATGAACAGGGGGCGTCAGTACTATGGCTACACCTTC; cdr3_aa: CASMNRGRQYYGYTF
v_call: TRBV6-4; j_call: TRBJ2-1; d_call: TRBD2; clone_size: few; cdr3_nt: TGTGCCAGCAGCGCCGGGACTAGCTCATCATACAATGAGCAGTTCTTC; cdr3_aa: CASSAGTSSSYNEQFF
v_call: TRBV2; j_call: TRBJ2-7; d_call: TRBD1; clone_size: NA; cdr3_nt: TGTGCCAGCACCGGACAGGCCCATACGTTATACGAGCAGTACTTC; cdr3_aa: CASTGQAHTLYEQYF
v_call: TRBV4-1; j_call: TRBJ2-7; d_call: TRBD2; clone_size: few; cdr3_nt: TGCGCCAGCAGCCAACGACTAGCGGTAAACTACGAGCAGTACTTC; cdr3_aa: CASSQRLAVNYEQYF
v_call: TRBV4-2; j_call: TRBJ1-1; d_call: NA; clone_size: few; cdr3_nt: TGTGCCAGCAGCCAACCAGGGGCCACTGAAGCTTTCTTT; cdr3_aa: CASSQPGATEAFF
v_call: TRBV7-8; j_call: TRBJ2-3; d_call: NA; clone_size: few; cdr3_nt: TGTGCCAGCAGCTTAGAACAGATCACAGATACGCAGTATTTT; cdr3_aa: CASSLEQITDTQYF
v_call: TRBV4-1; j_call: TRBJ1-2; d_call: TRBD1; clone_size: NA; cdr3_nt: TGCGCCAGCAGGGGAGACAGGGCAAATGGCTACACCTTC; cdr3_aa: CASRGDRANGYTF
v_call: TRBV5-1; j_call: TRBJ2-1; d_call: TRBD2; clone_size: NA; cdr3_nt: TGCGCCAGCAGCTTGGCGGGAGGGCCCAATGAGCAGTTCTTC; cdr3_aa: CASSLAGGPNEQFF
v_call: TRBV4-1; j_call: TRBJ1-5; d_call: NA; clone_size: few; cdr3_nt: TGCGCCAGCAGCCAAGATGGTACAGGGAAGGTTCAGCCCCAGCATTTT; cdr3_aa: CASSQDGTGKVQPQHF
v_call: TRBV14; j_call: TRBJ2-1; d_call: TRBD2; clone_size: few; cdr3_nt: TGTGCCAGCAGCACGCCTAGCGGGAGGAATGAGCAGTTCTTC; cdr3_aa: CASSTPSGRNEQFF
v_call: TRBV30; j_call: TRBJ2-5; d_call: NA; clone_size: few; cdr3_nt: TGTGCCTGGAGTGTAATGACTAGTTTTATAGAGACCCAGTACTTC; cdr3_aa: CAWSVMTSFIETQYF
v_call: TRBV6-1; j_call: TRBJ1-2; d_call: TRBD1; clone_size: NA; cdr3_nt: TGTGCCAGCAGTGTAGCGGGACAGAGCTATGGCTACACCTTC; cdr3_aa: CASSVAGQSYGYTF
v_call: TRBV29-1; j_call: TRBJ1-2; d_call: NA; clone_size: few; cdr3_nt: TGCAGCGTTGCCCCAGGGTCCGACTATGGCTACACCTTC; cdr3_aa: CSVAPGSDYGYTF
v_call: TRBV28; j_call: TRBJ1-1; d_call: NA; clone_size: few; cdr3_nt: TGTGCCAGCCTGAGATTCATGAACACTGAAGCTTTCTTT; cdr3_aa: CASLRFMNTEAFF
v_call: TRBV19; j_call: TRBJ2-3; d_call: NA; clone_size: few; cdr3_nt: TGTGCCAGTAGTATACGTCGAGGAACAGATACGCAGTATTTT; cdr3_aa: CASSIRRGTDTQYF
v_call: TRBV5-1; j_call: TRBJ2-5; d_call: TRBD2; clone_size: few; cdr3_nt: TGCGCCAGCACCTTGGGGCTAGCGGAAGAGACCCAGTACTTC; cdr3_aa: CASTLGLAEETQYF
v_call: TRBV30; j_call: TRBJ1-5; d_call: NA; clone_size: NA; cdr3_nt: TGTGCCTGGAGTGTCGGTGGCAATCAGCCCCAGCATTTT; cdr3_aa: CAWSVGGNQPQHF
v_call: TRBV29-1; j_call: TRBJ2-1; d_call: NA; clone_size: few; cdr3_nt: TGCAGCGTTGATGTGGCGCGGAATGAGCAGTTCTTC; cdr3_aa: CSVDVARNEQFF
v_call: TRBV11-1; j_call: TRBJ2-1; d_call: TRBD2; clone_size: NA; cdr3_nt: TGTGCCAGCAGCTCGACTAGCGGGTCCTACAATGAGCAGTTCTTC; cdr3_aa: CASSSTSGSYNEQFF
v_call: TRBV4-2; j_call: TRBJ2-7; d_call: TRBD2; clone_size: few; cdr3_nt: TGTGCCAGCAGCCAAGGGACTAGTTCCCCCAAGCAGTACTTC; cdr3_aa: CASSQGTSSPKQYF
v_call: TRBV7-9; j_call: TRBJ2-6; d_call: TRBD1; clone_size: NA; cdr3_nt: TGTGCCAGCAGCTCCGGGACAGGACCCTCTGGGGCCAACGTCCTGACTTTC; cdr3_aa: CASSSGTGPSGANVLTF
v_call: TRBV7-3; j_call: TRBJ2-3; d_call: NA; clone_size: few; cdr3_nt: TGTGCCAGCAGCTTAAATAGTGGGAGAGGGGATACGCAGTATTTT; cdr3_aa: CASSLNSGRGDTQYF
v_call: TRBV28; j_call: TRBJ2-1; d_call: TRBD2; clone_size: few; cdr3_nt: TGTGCCAGCGCAATGCGACTAGCGCTAATCCGCTCCTACAATGAGCAGTTCTTC; cdr3_aa: CASAMRLALIRSYNEQFF
v_call: TRBV6-1; j_call: TRBJ1-1; d_call: NA; clone_size: NA; cdr3_nt: TGTGCCAGCACTACGGGGTATGGTGGAAGGACTGAAGCTTTCTTT; cdr3_aa: CASTTGYGGRTEAFF
v_call: TRBV7-2; j_call: TRBJ2-1; d_call: NA; clone_size: NA; cdr3_nt: TGTGCCAGCAGCTTAGTCGGAGATGAGCAGTTCTTC; cdr3_aa: CASSLVGDEQFF
v_call: TRBV28; j_call: TRBJ1-1; d_call: NA; clone_size: NA; cdr3_nt: TGTGCCAGCAGTTTATGGAGGGAGATCTACACTGAAGCTTTCTTT; cdr3_aa: CASSLWREIYTEAFF
v_call: TRBV7-9; j_call: TRBJ1-1; d_call: TRBD1; clone_size: NA; cdr3_nt: TGTGCCAGCAGCCCCTCAACCGACAGGGTTGGTCAAGCTTTCTTT; cdr3_aa: CASSPSTDRVGQAFF
v_call: TRBV30; j_call: TRBJ2-1; d_call: TRBD2; clone_size: few; cdr3_nt: TGTGCCGCGGAAACGGGACTAGCGCTGAATGAGCAGTTCTTC; cdr3_aa: CAAETGLALNEQFF
v_call: TRBV7-6; j_call: TRBJ2-3; d_call: TRBD2; clone_size: few; cdr3_nt: TGTGCCAGCAGCACTCTTAGCGGGAGTGCAGATACGCAGTATTTT; cdr3_aa: CASSTLSGSADTQYF
v_call: TRBV27; j_call: TRBJ2-2; d_call: TRBD1; clone_size: few; cdr3_nt: TGTGCCAGCAGTTTAGACAGGGGTACGCCCGGGGAGCTGTTTTTT; cdr3_aa: CASSLDRGTPGELFF
v_call: TRBV7-9; j_call: TRBJ2-5; d_call: TRBD2; clone_size: few; cdr3_nt: TGTGCCAGCAGCTTTAGCGGGAGGGTGAGCCAGTACTTC; cdr3_aa: CASSFSGRVSQYF
v_call: TRBV18; j_call: TRBJ2-2; d_call: TRBD1; clone_size: few; cdr3_nt: TGTGCCAGCTCCCTGACAGGGGCGGCGAACACCGGGGAGCTGTTTTTT; cdr3_aa: CASSLTGAANTGELFF
v_call: TRBV6-5; j_call: TRBJ2-3; d_call: NA; clone_size: NA; cdr3_nt: TGTGCCAGCAGACAGGGAATTGCAGATACGCAGTATTTT; cdr3_aa: CASRQGIADTQYF
v_call: TRBV28; j_call: TRBJ2-6; d_call: NA; clone_size: NA; cdr3_nt: TGTGCCAGCAGCAAATCGAGCTCTGGGGCCAACGTCCTGACTTTC; cdr3_aa: CASSKSSSGANVLTF
v_call: TRBV29-1; j_call: TRBJ2-5; d_call: TRBD1; clone_size: few; cdr3_nt: TGCAGCGCCACAGGGGGCTTAGAGACCCAGTACTTC; cdr3_aa: CSATGGLETQYF
v_call: TRBV5-1; j_call: TRBJ2-7; d_call: TRBD2; clone_size: NA; cdr3_nt: TGCGCCAGCAGCTTGGTGTCAGGCCGGACTAGCGGGACCGAGCAGTACTTC; cdr3_aa: CASSLVSGRTSGTEQYF
v_call: TRBV29-1; j_call: TRBJ1-2; d_call: TRBD1; clone_size: few; cdr3_nt: TGCAGCGATTGGACAGGGAATGGCTACACCTTC; cdr3_aa: CSDWTGNGYTF
v_call: TRBV9; j_call: TRBJ1-1; d_call: TRBD1; clone_size: NA; cdr3_nt: TGTGCCAGCAGCGAGAGGGGACAGGGCTTAACTGAAGCTTTCTTT; cdr3_aa: CASSERGQGLTEAFF
v_call: TRBV28; j_call: TRBJ2-5; d_call: NA; clone_size: NA; cdr3_nt: TGTGCCAGCAGTTACCCGGGACTCCAAGAGACCCAGTACTTC; cdr3_aa: CASSYPGLQETQYF
v_call: TRBV4-3; j_call: TRBJ2-3; d_call: NA; clone_size: few; cdr3_nt: TGCGCCAGCAGCCAAGATACCCTACGTGATCACACAGATACGCAGTATTTT; cdr3_aa: CASSQDTLRDHTDTQYF